The clone carrying this T cell receptor beta chain came up a few times. The source of the sample is a study of tumor-infiltrating lymphocytes in oesophageal squamous cell carcinoma. The CDR3 spans 15 residues. The trim removed 6 bases at V and 5 bases at J, leaving 11 bases unmatched. Germline V lookup: CDR1 LNHDA, CDR2 SQIVND (reference sequence). TCRdb itself ran the PCR reads through MiXCR, one entry per CDR3 protein. The sample has over 12,000 distinct CDR3 sequences, approximately 48% seen once. Specimen: blood. The J gene is TRBJ1-2, the V gene TRBV19, with TRBD1 identical over 8 bases. The sequence came from a male donor with esophageal squamous cell carcinoma. CDR3 nucleotides: TGTGCCAGTAGAATGGACAGGGTGACTCAATATGGCTACACCTTC. Encoded protein: CASRMDRVTQYGYTF.